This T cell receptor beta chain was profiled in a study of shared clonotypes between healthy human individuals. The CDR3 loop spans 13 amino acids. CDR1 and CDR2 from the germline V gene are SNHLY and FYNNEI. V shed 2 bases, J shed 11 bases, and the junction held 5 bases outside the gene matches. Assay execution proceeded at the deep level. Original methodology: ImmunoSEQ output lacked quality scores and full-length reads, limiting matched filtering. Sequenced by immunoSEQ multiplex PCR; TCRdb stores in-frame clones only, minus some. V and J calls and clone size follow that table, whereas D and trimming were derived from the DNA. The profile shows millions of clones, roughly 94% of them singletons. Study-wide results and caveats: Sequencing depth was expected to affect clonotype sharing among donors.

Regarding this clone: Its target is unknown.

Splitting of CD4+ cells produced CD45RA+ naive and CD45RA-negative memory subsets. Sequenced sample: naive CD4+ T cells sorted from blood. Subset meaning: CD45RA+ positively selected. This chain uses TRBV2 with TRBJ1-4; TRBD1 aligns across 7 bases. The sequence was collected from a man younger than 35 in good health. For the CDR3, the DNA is TGTGCCAGCAGTGAACAGGGGGAAGAGAAACTGTTTTTT. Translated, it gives CASSEQGEEKLFF. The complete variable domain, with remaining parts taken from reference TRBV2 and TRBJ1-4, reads EPEVTQTPSHQVTQMGQEVILRCVPISNHLYFYWYRQILGQKVEFLVSFYNNEISEKSEIFDDQFSVERPDGSNFTLKIRSTKLEDSAMYFCASSEQGEEKLFFGSGTQLSVL.